Below, 4 T cell receptor beta chains from the same sample are listed, as sequenced in a study of cytomegalovirus exposure and HLA in healthy donors. A multiplex PCR was run with 60 Vbeta primers and 13 Jbeta primers. The assay was immunoSEQ multiplex PCR, and TCRdb's table has in-frame clones only and misses some. The data contain some 90,000 clones, around 74% of them singletons. Sequencing was carried out using PBMCs. The receptors here all came from a female donor in good health and CMV-seropositive.

The chain links TRBV5-5 to TRBJ1-5; D is unclear. Germline loops: CDR1 SGHKS, CDR2 YYEKEE (reference sequence). The V gene lost 2 bases and the J gene lost 2 bases, with 14 bases spanning the gap. The CDR3 runs 16 residues. CDR3 protein: CASSFAPHRGNQPQHF. In nucleotides, the CDR3 is TGTGCCAGCAGCTTCGCCCCTCATCGGGGCAATCAGCCCCAGCATTTT.

The chain couples TRBV29-1 to TRBJ1-5; 7 nucleotides line up with TRBD1. V shed 4 bases and J 7 bases; nucleotides not matched to a gene: 4. CDR1 and CDR2 from the germline V gene are SQVTM and ANQGSEA. This CDR3 contains 12 residues. Here the CDR3 reads CSVGDSGQPQHF. The CDR3 DNA sequence: TGCAGCGTTGGGGACAGCGGCCAGCCCCAGCATTTT. Full variable domain (missing parts from reference TRBV29-1 and TRBJ1-5): SAVISQKPSRDICQRGTSLTIQCQVDSQVTMMFWYRQQPGQSLTLIATANQGSEATYESGFVIDKFPISRPNLTFSTLTVSNMSPEDSSIYLCSVGDSGQPQHFGDGTRLSIL.

This clone was observed a handful of times. The chain joins TRBV7-3 to TRBJ2-1, with D tentatively TRBD2 (5 bases). The CDR3 has 15 amino acids. The germline V and J ends were trimmed by 2 bases and 2 bases, with 10 bases remaining between them. Germline values: CDR1 SGHTA, CDR2 FQGTGA. This CDR3 is CASSLEGTAYNEQFF. CDR3 sequence (DNA): TGTGCCAGCAGCTTAGAGGGCACAGCCTACAATGAGCAGTTCTTC.

This chain's CDR3 is CSVGAGRTNYGYTF. The CDR3 nucleotides read TGCAGCGTGGGAGCCGGGAGAACTAACTATGGCTACACCTTC. The rearrangement links TRBV29-1 to TRBJ1-2; no clear D. CDR1 is SQVTM, CDR2 ANQGSEA, per germline. V was trimmed by 6 bases and J by 0 bases, leaving 14 bases between them. CDR3 size: 14 residues.